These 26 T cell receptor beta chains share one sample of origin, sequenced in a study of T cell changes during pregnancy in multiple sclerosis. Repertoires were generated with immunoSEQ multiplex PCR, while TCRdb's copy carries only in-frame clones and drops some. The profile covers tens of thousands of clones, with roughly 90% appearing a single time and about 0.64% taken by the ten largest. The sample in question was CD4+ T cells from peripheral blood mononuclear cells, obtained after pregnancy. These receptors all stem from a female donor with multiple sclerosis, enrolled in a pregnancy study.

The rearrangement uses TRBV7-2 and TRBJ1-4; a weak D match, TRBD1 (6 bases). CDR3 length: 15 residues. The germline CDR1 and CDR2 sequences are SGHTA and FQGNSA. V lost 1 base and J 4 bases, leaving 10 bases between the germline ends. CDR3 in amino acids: CASSLGGGLNEKLFF. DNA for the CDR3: TGTGCCAGCAGCTTAGGGGGGGGCCTTAATGAAAAACTGTTTTTT. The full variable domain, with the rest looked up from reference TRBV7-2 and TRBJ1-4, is GAGVSQSPSNKVTEKGKDVELRCDPISGHTALYWYRQSLGQGLEFLIYFQGNSAPDKSGLPSDRFSAERTGGSVSTLTIQRTQQEDSAVYLCASSLGGGLNEKLFFGSGTQLSVL.

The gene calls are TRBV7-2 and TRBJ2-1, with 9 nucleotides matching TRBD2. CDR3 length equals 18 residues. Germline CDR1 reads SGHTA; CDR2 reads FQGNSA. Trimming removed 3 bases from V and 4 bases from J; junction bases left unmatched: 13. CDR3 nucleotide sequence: TGTGCCAGCAGCTTCCGCGGGGGGGCCCCCGGGGGGTACAATGAGCAGTTCTTC. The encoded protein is CASSFRGGAPGGYNEQFF.

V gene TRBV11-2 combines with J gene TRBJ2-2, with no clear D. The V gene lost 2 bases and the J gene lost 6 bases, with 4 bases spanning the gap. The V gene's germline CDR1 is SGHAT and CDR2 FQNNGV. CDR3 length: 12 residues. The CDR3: CASSLSAGELFF. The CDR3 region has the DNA TGTGCCAGCAGCTTATCGGCCGGGGAGCTGTTTTTT.

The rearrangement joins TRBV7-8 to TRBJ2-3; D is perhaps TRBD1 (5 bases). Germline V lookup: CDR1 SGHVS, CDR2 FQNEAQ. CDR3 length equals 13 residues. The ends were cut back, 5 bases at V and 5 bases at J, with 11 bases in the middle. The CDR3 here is CASSLVRVDTQYF. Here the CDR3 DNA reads TGTGCCAGCAGCCTGGTCAGGGTAGATACGCAGTATTTT.

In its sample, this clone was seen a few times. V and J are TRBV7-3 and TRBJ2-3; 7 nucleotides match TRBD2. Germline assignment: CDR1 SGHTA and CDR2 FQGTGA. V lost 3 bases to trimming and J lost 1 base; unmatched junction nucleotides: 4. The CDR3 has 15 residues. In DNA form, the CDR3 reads TGTGCCAGCAGCTTCTTCGCGGGGGGCACAGATACGCAGTATTTT. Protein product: CASSFFAGGTDTQYF.

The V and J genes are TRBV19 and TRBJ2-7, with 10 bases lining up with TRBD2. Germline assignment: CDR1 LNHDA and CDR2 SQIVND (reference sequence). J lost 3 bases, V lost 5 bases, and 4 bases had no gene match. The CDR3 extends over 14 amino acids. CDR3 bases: TGTGCCAGTAGTCACAAGCGGGGGGGCTACGAGCAGTACTTC. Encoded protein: CASSHKRGGYEQYF.

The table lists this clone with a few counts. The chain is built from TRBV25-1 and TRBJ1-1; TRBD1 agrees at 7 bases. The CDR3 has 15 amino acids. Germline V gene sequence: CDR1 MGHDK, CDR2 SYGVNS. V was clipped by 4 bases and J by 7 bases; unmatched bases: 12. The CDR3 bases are TGTGCCAGCAGTGCCCCGGGACAGTTGGGAGGTGAAGCTTTCTTT. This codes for CASSAPGQLGGEAFF.

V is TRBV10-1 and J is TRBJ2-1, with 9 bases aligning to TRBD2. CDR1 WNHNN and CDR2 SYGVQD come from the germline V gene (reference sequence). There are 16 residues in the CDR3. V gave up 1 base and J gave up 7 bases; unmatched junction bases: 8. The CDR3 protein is CASSELGLAMWNEQFF. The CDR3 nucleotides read TGCGCCAGCAGTGAGTTAGGACTAGCGATGTGGAATGAGCAGTTCTTC.

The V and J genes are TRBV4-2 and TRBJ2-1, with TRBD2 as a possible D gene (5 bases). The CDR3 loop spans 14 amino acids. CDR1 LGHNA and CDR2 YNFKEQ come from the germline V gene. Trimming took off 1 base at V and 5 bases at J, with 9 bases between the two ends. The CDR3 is CASSQVGGNNEQFF. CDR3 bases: TGTGCCAGCAGCCAAGTAGGAGGAAACAATGAGCAGTTCTTC.

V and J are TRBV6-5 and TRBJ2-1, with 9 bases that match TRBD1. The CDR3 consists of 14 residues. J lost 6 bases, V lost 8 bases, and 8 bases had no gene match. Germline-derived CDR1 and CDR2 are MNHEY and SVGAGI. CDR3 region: CASQDRGRPNEQFF. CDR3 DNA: TGTGCCAGCCAAGACAGGGGGAGGCCCAATGAGCAGTTCTTC.

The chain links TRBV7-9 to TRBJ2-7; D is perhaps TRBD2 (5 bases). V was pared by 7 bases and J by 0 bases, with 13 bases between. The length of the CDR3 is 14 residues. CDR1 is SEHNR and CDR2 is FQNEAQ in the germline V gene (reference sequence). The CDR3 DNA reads TGTGCCAGCACCGTGGACTCGCCCTCCTACGAGCAGTACTTC. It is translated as CASTVDSPSYEQYF. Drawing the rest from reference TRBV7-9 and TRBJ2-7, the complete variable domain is DTGVSQNPRHKITKRGQNVTFRCDPISEHNRLYWYRQTLGQGPEFLTYFQNEAQLEKSRLLSDRFSAERPKGSFSTLEIQRTEQGDSAMYLCASTVDSPSYEQYFGPGTRLTVT.

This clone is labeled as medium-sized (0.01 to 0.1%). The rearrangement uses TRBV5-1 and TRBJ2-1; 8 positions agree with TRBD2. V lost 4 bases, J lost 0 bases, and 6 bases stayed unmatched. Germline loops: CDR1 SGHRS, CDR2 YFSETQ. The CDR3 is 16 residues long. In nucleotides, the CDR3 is TGCGCCAGCAGCAGGACTAGCCCGAGCTCCTACAATGAGCAGTTCTTC. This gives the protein CASSRTSPSSYNEQFF.

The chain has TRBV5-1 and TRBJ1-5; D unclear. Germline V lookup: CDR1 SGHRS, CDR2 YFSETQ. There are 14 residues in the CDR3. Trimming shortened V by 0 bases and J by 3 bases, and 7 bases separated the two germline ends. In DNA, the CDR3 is TGCGCCAGCAGCTTGGTGGGCGACAATCAGCCCCAGCATTTT. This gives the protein CASSLVGDNQPQHF. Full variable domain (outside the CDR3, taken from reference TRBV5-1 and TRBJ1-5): KAGVTQTPRYLIKTRGQQVTLSCSPISGHRSVSWYQQTPGQGLQFLFEYFSETQRNKGNFPGRFSGRQFSNSRSEMNVSTLELGDSALYLCASSLVGDNQPQHFGDGTRLSIL.

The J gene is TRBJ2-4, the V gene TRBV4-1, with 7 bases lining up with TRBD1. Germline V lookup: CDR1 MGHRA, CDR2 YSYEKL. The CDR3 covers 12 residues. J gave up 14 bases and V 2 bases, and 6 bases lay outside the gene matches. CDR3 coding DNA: TGCGCCAGCAGCCAATTAGGACAGGCAAAGTACTTC. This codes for CASSQLGQAKYF.

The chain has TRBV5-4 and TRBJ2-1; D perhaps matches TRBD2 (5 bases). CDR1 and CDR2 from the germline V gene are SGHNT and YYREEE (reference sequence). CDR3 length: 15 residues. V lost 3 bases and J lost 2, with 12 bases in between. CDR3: CASSSGFGPYNEQFF. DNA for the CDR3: TGTGCCAGCAGCTCGGGATTTGGGCCCTACAATGAGCAGTTCTTC.

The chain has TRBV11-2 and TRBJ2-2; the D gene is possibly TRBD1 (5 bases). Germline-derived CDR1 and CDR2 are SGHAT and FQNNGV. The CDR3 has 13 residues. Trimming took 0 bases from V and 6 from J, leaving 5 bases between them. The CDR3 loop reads CASSLDRAGELFF. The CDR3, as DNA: TGTGCCAGCAGCTTAGACAGGGCCGGGGAGCTGTTTTTT.

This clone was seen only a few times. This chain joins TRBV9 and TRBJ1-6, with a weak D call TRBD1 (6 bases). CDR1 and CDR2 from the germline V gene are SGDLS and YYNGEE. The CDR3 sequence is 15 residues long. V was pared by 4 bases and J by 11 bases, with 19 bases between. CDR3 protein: CASSPWPGDVAPLHF. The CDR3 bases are TGTGCCAGCAGCCCCTGGCCAGGGGACGTTGCACCCCTCCACTTT. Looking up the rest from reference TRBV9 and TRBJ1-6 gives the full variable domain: DSGVTQTPKHLITATGQRVTLRCSPRSGDLSVYWYQQSLDQGLQFLIQYYNGEERAKGNILERFSAQQFPDLHSELNLSSLELGDSALYFCASSPWPGDVAPLHFGNGTRLTVT.

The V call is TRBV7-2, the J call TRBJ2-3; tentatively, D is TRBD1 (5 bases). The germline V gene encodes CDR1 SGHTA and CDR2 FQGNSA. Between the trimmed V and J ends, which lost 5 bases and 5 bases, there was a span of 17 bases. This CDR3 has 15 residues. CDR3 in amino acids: CASSLPRLGRDTQYF. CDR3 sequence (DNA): TGTGCCAGCAGCCTCCCGCGGCTGGGGCGAGATACGCAGTATTTT.

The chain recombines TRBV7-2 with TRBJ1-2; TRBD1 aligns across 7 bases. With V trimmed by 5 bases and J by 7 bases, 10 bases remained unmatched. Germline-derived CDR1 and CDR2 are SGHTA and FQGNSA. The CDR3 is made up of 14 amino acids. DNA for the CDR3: TGTGCCAGCAGCCAAGACAGGGTAACGGGTGGCTACACCTTC. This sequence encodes CASSQDRVTGGYTF.

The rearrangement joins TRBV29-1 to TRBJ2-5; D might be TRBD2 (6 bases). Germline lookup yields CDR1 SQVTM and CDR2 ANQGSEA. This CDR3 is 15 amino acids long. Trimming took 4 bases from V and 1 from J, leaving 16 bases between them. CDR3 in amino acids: CSVVRRALTQETQYF. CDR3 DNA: TGCAGCGTTGTGCGGAGGGCCCTTACCCAAGAGACCCAGTACTTC.

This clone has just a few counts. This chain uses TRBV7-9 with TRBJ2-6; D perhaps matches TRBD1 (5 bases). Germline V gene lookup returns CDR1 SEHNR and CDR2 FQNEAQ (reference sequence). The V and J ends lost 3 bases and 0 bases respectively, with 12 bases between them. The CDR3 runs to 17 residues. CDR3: CASSLTVKSSGANVLTF. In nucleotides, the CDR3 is TGTGCCAGCAGCTTGACAGTAAAAAGCTCTGGGGCCAACGTCCTGACTTTC.

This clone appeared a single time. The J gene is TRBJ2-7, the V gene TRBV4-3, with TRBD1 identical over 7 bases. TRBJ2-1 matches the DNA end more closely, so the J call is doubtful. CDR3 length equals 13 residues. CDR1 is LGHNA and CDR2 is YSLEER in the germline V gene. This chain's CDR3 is CASSQDHNRGQFF. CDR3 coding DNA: TGCGCCAGCAGCCAAGACCACAACAGGGGGCAGTTCTTC.

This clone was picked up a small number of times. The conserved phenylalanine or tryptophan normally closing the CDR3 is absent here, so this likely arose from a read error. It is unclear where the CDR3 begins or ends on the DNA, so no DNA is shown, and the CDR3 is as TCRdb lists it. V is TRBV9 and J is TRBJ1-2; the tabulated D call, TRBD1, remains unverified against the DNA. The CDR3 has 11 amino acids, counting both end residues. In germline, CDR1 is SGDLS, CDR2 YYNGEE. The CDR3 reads CASSPRDRGRV.

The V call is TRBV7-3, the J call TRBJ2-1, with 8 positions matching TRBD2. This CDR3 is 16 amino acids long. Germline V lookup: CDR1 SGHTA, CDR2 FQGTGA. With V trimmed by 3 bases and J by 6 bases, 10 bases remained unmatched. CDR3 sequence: CASSLDSGDLSNEQFF. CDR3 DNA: TGTGCCAGCAGCTTGGATAGCGGGGATTTGAGCAATGAGCAGTTCTTC.

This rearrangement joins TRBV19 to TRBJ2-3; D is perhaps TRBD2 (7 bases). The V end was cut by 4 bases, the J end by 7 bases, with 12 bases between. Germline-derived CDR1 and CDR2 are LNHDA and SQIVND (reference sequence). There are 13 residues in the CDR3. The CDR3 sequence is CASSSGGRHTQYF. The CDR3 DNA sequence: TGTGCCAGTAGTAGCGGGGGCAGGCATACGCAGTATTTT.

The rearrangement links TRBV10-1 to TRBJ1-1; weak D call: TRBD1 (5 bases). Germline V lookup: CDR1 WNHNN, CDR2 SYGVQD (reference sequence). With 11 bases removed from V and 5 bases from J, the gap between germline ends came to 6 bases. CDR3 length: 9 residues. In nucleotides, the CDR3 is TGCGCCGGGGGGACTGAAGCTTTCTTT. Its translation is CAGGTEAFF.